Listed below are T cell receptor beta chains from one sample, sequenced in a study of blood T cell repertoires in COVID-19. Generated by immunoSEQ multiplex PCR, the TCRdb table keeps only in-frame clones and is missing some. This sample carries about 260,000 clones, about 85% of them seen once, and the ten largest clones take approximately 12%. The material sequenced was peripheral blood. The origin of the receptors is a human donor in a cohort sampled during active COVID-19. CDR3s include the opening cysteine and the closing phenylalanine or tryptophan. Fields, in order: V gene, J gene, CDR3 protein.

TRBV7-9	TRBJ2-1	CASSFESLEKFF
TRBV6-5	TRBJ2-5	CASRATRFETQYF
TRBV6-6	TRBJ2-2	CASRPQAGDTGELFF
TRBV5-6	TRBJ1-2	CASSLRQDTYGYTF
TRBV12-3/TRBV12-4	TRBJ2-1	CASSNTGDEQFF
TRBV28	TRBJ2-4	CASSSSRTPLNIQYF
TRBV7-6	TRBJ2-3	CASSPSTDTQYF
TRBV5-1	TRBJ2-7	CASRRTGGSREQYF
TRBV6-2/TRBV6-3	TRBJ1-5	CASSRAVSSNQPQHF
TRBV6-5	TRBJ1-1	CASSYFGQGYTEAFF
TRBV2	TRBJ1-5	CASKAEGRNQPQHF
TRBV24-1	TRBJ2-1	CATSDSSGRSVDEQFF
TRBV12-3/TRBV12-4	TRBJ1-5	CASSPMANQPQHF
TRBV28	TRBJ2-1	CASSSIDYYNEQFF
TRBV30	TRBJ2-6	CACGRGPGANVLTF
TRBV7-2	TRBJ2-1	CASSLQLAGDEQFF
TRBV12-3/TRBV12-4	TRBJ1-5	CASSLNSNQPQHF
TRBV18	TRBJ1-4	CASSFDRVNEKLFF
TRBV4-1	TRBJ2-1	CASSPGTSGDLEQFF
TRBV2	TRBJ1-1	CASTITSGEGIAEAFF
TRBV7-2	TRBJ2-3	CASSPRRGRGFTDTQYF
TRBV27	TRBJ2-7	CASVLKTGVSYEQYF
TRBV30	TRBJ2-6	CAWGRDRVRSGANVLTF
TRBV18	TRBJ2-5	CASSPGLAGVETQYF
TRBV7-2	TRBJ2-2	CASRASNTGELFF
TRBV5-1	TRBJ1-2	CASSLLQGDYGYTF
TRBV20-1	TRBJ1-1	CSTKNTEAFF
TRBV4-2	TRBJ1-2	CASSQDVGGLGYGYTF
TRBV18	TRBJ1-5	CASSPGQGNQPQHF
TRBV4-2	TRBJ1-1	CASSQDRWRSTEAFF
TRBV5-1	TRBJ1-4	CASSLALGAGANEKLFF
TRBV3-1/TRBV3-2	TRBJ2-1	CASSRSEGQFF
TRBV7-3	TRBJ2-1	CASSLGGLAAPDEQFF
TRBV30	TRBJ2-1	CAWSGTAGYNEQFF
TRBV9	TRBJ2-1	CASSLSGTLSSYNEQFF
TRBV4-1	TRBJ2-7	CASSQDQTSAAYEQYF
TRBV7-2	TRBJ1-1	CASSFGRNTEAFF
TRBV4-3	TRBJ1-1	CASSQGTGGLGTEAFF
TRBV3-1/TRBV3-2	TRBJ1-2	CASSQPFYLGHTWTGYTF
TRBV6-5	TRBJ1-2	CASKTVGGINYGYTF
TRBV20-1	TRBJ1-1	CSARGDRDVLF
TRBV2	TRBJ2-3	CASRQSSGSRSDTQYF
TRBV7-2	TRBJ2-1	CASSTPGLLRGQFF
TRBV11-2	TRBJ2-7	CASTTHDRVRSEQYF
TRBV7-2	TRBJ2-3	CAVQGGHLSYDTQYF
TRBV6-1	TRBJ2-3	CASSDHGSNLAQYF
TRBV3-1/TRBV3-2	TRBJ1-2	CASSHRTGGLDGYTF
TRBV7-2	TRBJ2-5	CASSRPGTYQETQYF
TRBV7-9	TRBJ1-2	CASSFSGEGYTF
TRBV14	TRBJ2-5	CASSLIQETQYF
TRBV5-1	TRBJ1-2	CASSLAAVTRRGPSYGYTF
TRBV28	TRBJ1-3	CASSPRGRGGRDATIYF
TRBV10-3	TRBJ2-3	CAISDRETDTQYF
TRBV18	TRBJ1-4	CASSPQRMEKLFF
TRBV12-3/TRBV12-4	TRBJ1-2	CASSLDRNYGYTF
TRBV6-5	TRBJ2-7	CASSPGTGLYEQYF
TRBV6-2/TRBV6-3	TRBJ2-7	CASSSVGGSSYEQYF
TRBV29-1	TRBJ2-7	CSVSEFRDREDF
TRBV9	TRBJ1-1	CASSPGVGRGLMNTEAFF